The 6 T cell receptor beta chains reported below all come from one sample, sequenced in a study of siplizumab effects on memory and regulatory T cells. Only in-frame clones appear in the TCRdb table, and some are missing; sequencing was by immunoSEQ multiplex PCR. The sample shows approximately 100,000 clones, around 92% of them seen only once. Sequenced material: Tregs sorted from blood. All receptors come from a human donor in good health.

DNA for the CDR3: TGCGCCAGCAGCCAACCAGGGGGGGGCGACAATGAGCAGTTCTTC. Translation: CASSQPGGGDNEQFF. The chain links TRBV4-1 to TRBJ2-1; D possibly matches TRBD1 or TRBD2 (7 bases each). Germline V lookup: CDR1 MGHRA, CDR2 YSYEKL. The length of the CDR3 is 15 residues. V lost 2 bases, J lost 5 bases, and 13 bases lay in between.

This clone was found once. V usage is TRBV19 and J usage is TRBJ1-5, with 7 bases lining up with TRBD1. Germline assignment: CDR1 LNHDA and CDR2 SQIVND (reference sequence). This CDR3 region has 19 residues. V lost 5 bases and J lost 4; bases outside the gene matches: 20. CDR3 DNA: TGTGCCAGTAGTCCCCGAAGTAGAGTCGCAGGGACAGCGAATCAGCCCCAGCATTTT. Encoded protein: CASSPRSRVAGTANQPQHF.

CDR3 in DNA: TGTGCCAGCAGTTTATGGGGACTAGCAGACACAGATACGCAGTATTTT. Translation gives CASSLWGLADTDTQYF. This rearrangement joins TRBV27 to TRBJ2-3; the match to TRBD2 covers 9 bases. After removal of 1 base from V and 2 bases from J, the junction contained 4 bases not matched to a gene. Looked up from germline, CDR1 is MNHEY and CDR2 is SMNVEV (reference sequence). This CDR3 comprises 16 residues.

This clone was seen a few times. CDR3 sequence: CASEGGLWDGYTF. In DNA, the CDR3 is TGTGCCAGCGAGGGGGGCTTGTGGGATGGCTACACCTTC. The gene calls are TRBV25-1 and TRBJ1-2; a weak D match, TRBD1 (6 bases). CDR1 and CDR2 (germline): MGHDK, SYGVNS. CDR3 length equals 13 residues. V was shortened by 8 bases and J by 6 bases, with 16 bases between the two germline ends.

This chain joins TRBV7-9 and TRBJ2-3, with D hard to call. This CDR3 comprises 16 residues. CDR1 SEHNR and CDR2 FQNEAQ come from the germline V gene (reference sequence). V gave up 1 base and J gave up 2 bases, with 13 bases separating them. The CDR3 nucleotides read TGTGCCAGCAGCTTAGGTTCCGGGCTCTTCACAGATACGCAGTATTTT. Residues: CASSLGSGLFTDTQYF.

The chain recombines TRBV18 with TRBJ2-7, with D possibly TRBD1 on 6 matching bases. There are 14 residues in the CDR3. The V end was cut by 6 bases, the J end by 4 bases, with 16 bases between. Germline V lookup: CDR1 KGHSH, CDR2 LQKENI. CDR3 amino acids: CASSPYQGKYEQYF. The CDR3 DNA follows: TGTGCCAGCTCCCCCTATCAGGGGAAGTACGAGCAGTACTTC.